A selection of T cell receptor beta chains follows, all from one sample in a study of T cells after yellow fever vaccination. In TCRdb, the 5' RACE reads were re-called with MiXCR into one record per CDR3 protein. The table shows 450,000 to 550,000 distinct CDR3 sequences, with about a fifth occurring only once. Specimen: PBMCs, collected 20 to 25 days after the first yellow fever vaccination. These TCRs come from a man between 18 and 29 years old who received the YFV17D yellow fever vaccine. Both conserved end residues are part of each CDR3. Fields, in order: V gene, J gene, D gene, clone size, CDR3 protein, CDR3 DNA. A D gene is named only where the DNA matches it firmly. Size is omitted from some rows. Given values are once, few, many or a class for expanded clones.

v_gene: TRBV12-3/TRBV12-4
j_gene: TRBJ1-1
d_gene: -
abundance: -
CDR3aa: CASSLDRVANTEAFF
CDR3nt: TGTGCCAGCAGTTTAGACAGGGTGGCGAACACTGAAGCTTTCTTT

v_gene: TRBV4-1
j_gene: TRBJ2-5
d_gene: TRBD2
abundance: few
CDR3aa: CASSQEGLAGVLETQETQYF
CDR3nt: TGCGCCAGCAGCCAAGAGGGACTAGCGGGGGTTTTGGAAACCCAAGAGACCCAGTACTTC

v_gene: TRBV20-1
j_gene: TRBJ2-7
d_gene: -
abundance: once
CDR3aa: CSATRHRVPYEQYF
CDR3nt: TGCAGTGCTACTAGACACCGCGTCCCCTACGAGCAGTACTTC

v_gene: TRBV7-9
j_gene: TRBJ2-5
d_gene: -
abundance: few
CDR3aa: CASSLSLGPQETQYF
CDR3nt: TGTGCCAGCAGCTTAAGCCTCGGGCCCCAAGAGACCCAGTACTTC

v_gene: TRBV6-5
j_gene: TRBJ2-5
d_gene: -
abundance: -
CDR3aa: CASRARAETQYF
CDR3nt: TGTGCCAGCAGGGCAAGGGCGGAGACCCAGTACTTC

v_gene: TRBV5-1
j_gene: TRBJ1-1
d_gene: TRBD1
abundance: few
CDR3aa: CASSLERTGIDFF
CDR3nt: TGCGCCAGCAGCTTGGAGAGGACAGGGATTGATTTCTTT

v_gene: TRBV7-2
j_gene: TRBJ2-3
d_gene: -
abundance: few
CDR3aa: CASAHPGNAQYF
CDR3nt: TGTGCCAGCGCCCACCCGGGGAATGCGCAGTATTTT

v_gene: TRBV7-2
j_gene: TRBJ2-5
d_gene: -
abundance: -
CDR3aa: CASSSSQIQIQETQYF
CDR3nt: TGTGCCAGCAGCTCATCTCAGATCCAAATACAAGAGACCCAGTACTTC

v_gene: TRBV7-8
j_gene: TRBJ2-2
d_gene: -
abundance: many
CDR3aa: CASSPTYGELFF
CDR3nt: TGTGCCAGCAGCCCGACCTACGGGGAGCTGTTTTTT

v_gene: TRBV5-1
j_gene: TRBJ1-1
d_gene: TRBD1
abundance: many
CDR3aa: CASHRGLNTEAFF
CDR3nt: TGCGCCAGCCACAGGGGCTTGAACACTGAAGCTTTCTTT

v_gene: TRBV5-1
j_gene: TRBJ1-1
d_gene: TRBD1
abundance: many
CDR3aa: CASSADRANTEAFF
CDR3nt: TGCGCCAGCAGTGCCGACAGGGCGAACACTGAAGCTTTCTTT

v_gene: TRBV7-3
j_gene: TRBJ1-2
d_gene: -
abundance: few
CDR3aa: CASSFRDLGGYTF
CDR3nt: TGTGCCAGCAGCTTCCGGGACCTAGGAGGCTACACCTTC

v_gene: TRBV29-1
j_gene: TRBJ2-1
d_gene: -
abundance: few
CDR3aa: CSVESGNNEQFF
CDR3nt: TGCAGCGTTGAGTCAGGGAACAATGAGCAGTTCTTC

v_gene: TRBV25-1
j_gene: TRBJ1-2
d_gene: -
abundance: -
CDR3aa: CASSGIAPGPSGYGYTF
CDR3nt: TGTGCCAGCAGTGGGATAGCGCCGGGACCCTCTGGGTATGGCTACACCTTC

v_gene: TRBV15
j_gene: TRBJ2-5
d_gene: TRBD1
abundance: -
CDR3aa: CATSAKRGQETQYF
CDR3nt: TGTGCCACCAGCGCTAAGAGGGGACAGGAGACCCAGTACTTC

v_gene: TRBV7-9
j_gene: TRBJ2-1
d_gene: TRBD2
abundance: few
CDR3aa: CASSPPRGGGVDNEQFF
CDR3nt: TGTGCCAGCAGCCCCCCCCGGGGCGGGGGGGTTGACAATGAGCAGTTCTTC

v_gene: TRBV11-1
j_gene: TRBJ2-2
d_gene: -
abundance: few
CDR3aa: CASKPGLLNTGELFF
CDR3nt: TGTGCCAGCAAACCGGGCCTTCTGAACACCGGGGAGCTGTTTTTT

v_gene: TRBV20-1
j_gene: TRBJ2-7
d_gene: TRBD2
abundance: few
CDR3aa: CSARGGTSGADSYEQYF
CDR3nt: TGCAGTGCTAGAGGCGGGACTAGCGGGGCCGACTCCTACGAGCAGTACTTC

v_gene: TRBV28
j_gene: TRBJ2-6
d_gene: TRBD1
abundance: -
CDR3aa: CASSLLPQGFPGANVLTF
CDR3nt: TGTGCCAGCAGTTTGTTACCACAGGGGTTCCCTGGGGCCAACGTCCTGACTTTC

v_gene: TRBV5-1
j_gene: TRBJ2-3
d_gene: TRBD2
abundance: few
CDR3aa: CASSLARGGRTDTQYF
CDR3nt: TGCGCCAGCAGCTTGGCCCGCGGGGGGCGCACAGATACGCAGTATTTT

v_gene: TRBV5-5
j_gene: TRBJ2-1
d_gene: TRBD2
abundance: few
CDR3aa: CASRGPGTSGNNEQFF
CDR3nt: TGTGCCAGCAGGGGGCCCGGGACTAGCGGAAACAATGAGCAGTTCTTC

v_gene: TRBV7-9
j_gene: TRBJ2-3
d_gene: TRBD2
abundance: -
CDR3aa: CAMDGGDTQYF
CDR3nt: TGTGCCATGGACGGGGGGGATACGCAGTATTTT

v_gene: TRBV7-9
j_gene: TRBJ2-7
d_gene: -
abundance: once
CDR3aa: CASSPWDSGKTYEQYF
CDR3nt: TGTGCCAGCAGCCCCTGGGACAGCGGGAAGACCTACGAGCAGTACTTC

v_gene: TRBV5-1
j_gene: TRBJ2-4
d_gene: TRBD2
abundance: few
CDR3aa: CASSKLAGQENIQYF
CDR3nt: TGCGCCAGCAGCAAGCTAGCGGGCCAAGAAAACATTCAGTACTTC

v_gene: TRBV11-2
j_gene: TRBJ2-1
d_gene: -
abundance: few
CDR3aa: CASSLSDYHNEQFF
CDR3nt: TGTGCCAGCAGCTTGTCTGACTATCACAATGAGCAGTTCTTC

v_gene: TRBV6-2/TRBV6-3
j_gene: TRBJ1-2
d_gene: -
abundance: few
CDR3aa: CASSYWGTDYGYTF
CDR3nt: TGTGCCAGCAGTTACTGGGGGACCGACTATGGCTACACCTTC

v_gene: TRBV5-1
j_gene: TRBJ2-1
d_gene: TRBD1
abundance: few
CDR3aa: CASSWGTGDEQFF
CDR3nt: TGCGCCAGCAGCTGGGGGACAGGGGATGAGCAGTTCTTC

v_gene: TRBV7-9
j_gene: TRBJ2-1
d_gene: -
abundance: few
CDR3aa: CASSLAGKGLNEQFF
CDR3nt: TGTGCCAGCAGCTTAGCGGGGAAAGGACTCAATGAGCAGTTCTTC

v_gene: TRBV20-1
j_gene: TRBJ1-5
d_gene: TRBD1
abundance: -
CDR3aa: CSAREPRGNQPQHF
CDR3nt: TGCAGTGCTAGAGAACCCAGGGGGAATCAGCCCCAGCATTTT